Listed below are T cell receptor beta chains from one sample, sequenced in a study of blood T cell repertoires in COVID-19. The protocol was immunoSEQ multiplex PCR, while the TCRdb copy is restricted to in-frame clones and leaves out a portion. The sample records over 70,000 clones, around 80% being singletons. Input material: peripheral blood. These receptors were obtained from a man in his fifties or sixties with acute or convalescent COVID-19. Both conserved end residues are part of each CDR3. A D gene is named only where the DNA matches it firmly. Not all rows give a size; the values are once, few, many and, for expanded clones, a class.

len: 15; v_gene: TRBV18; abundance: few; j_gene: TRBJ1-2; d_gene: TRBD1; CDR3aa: CASSPAGTGVDGYTF; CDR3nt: TGTGCCAGCTCACCTGCCGGGACAGGGGTGGATGGCTACACCTTC
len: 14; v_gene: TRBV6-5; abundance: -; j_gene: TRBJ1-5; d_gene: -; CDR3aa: CASSYKFAGQPQHF; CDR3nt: TGTGCCAGCAGTTACAAATTTGCGGGTCAGCCCCAGCATTTT
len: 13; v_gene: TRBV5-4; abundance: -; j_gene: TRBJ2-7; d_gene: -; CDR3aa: CASSLDSAYEQYF; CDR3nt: TGTGCCAGCAGCTTGGATTCGGCCTACGAGCAGTACTTC
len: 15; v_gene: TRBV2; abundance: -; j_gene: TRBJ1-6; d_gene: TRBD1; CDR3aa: CASTGQGTYNSPLHF; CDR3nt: TGTGCCAGCACGGGACAGGGTACCTATAATTCACCCCTCCACTTT
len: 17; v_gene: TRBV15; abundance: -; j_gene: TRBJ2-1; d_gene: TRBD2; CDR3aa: CATSRESSGRSYNEQFF; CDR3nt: TGTGCCACCAGCAGAGAGTCTAGCGGGAGGTCCTACAATGAGCAGTTCTTC
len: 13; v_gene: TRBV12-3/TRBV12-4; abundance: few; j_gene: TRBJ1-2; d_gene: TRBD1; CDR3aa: CASSSGQHYGYTF; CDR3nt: TGTGCCAGCAGTTCGGGACAGCACTATGGCTACACCTTC
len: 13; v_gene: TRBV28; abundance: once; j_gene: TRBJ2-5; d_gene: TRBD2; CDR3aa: CASSLGGSETQYF; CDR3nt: TGTGCCAGCAGTTTGGGGGGGTCGGAGACCCAGTACTTC
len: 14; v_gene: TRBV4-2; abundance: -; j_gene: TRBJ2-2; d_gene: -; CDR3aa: CASSQAANTGELFF; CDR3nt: TGTGCCAGCAGCCAAGCGGCGAACACCGGGGAGCTGTTTTTT
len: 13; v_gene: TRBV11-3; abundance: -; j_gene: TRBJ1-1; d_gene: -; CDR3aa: CASSFQLNTEAFF; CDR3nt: TGTGCCAGCAGCTTTCAGTTAAACACTGAAGCTTTCTTT
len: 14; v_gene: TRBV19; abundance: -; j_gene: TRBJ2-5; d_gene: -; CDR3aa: CASTQAGRQETQYF; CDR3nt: TGTGCCAGTACCCAGGCGGGGCGACAAGAGACCCAGTACTTC
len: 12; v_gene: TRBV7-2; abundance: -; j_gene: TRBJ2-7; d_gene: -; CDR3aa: CASSSGGGEQYF; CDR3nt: TGTGCCAGCAGCTCGGGGGGCGGCGAGCAGTACTTC
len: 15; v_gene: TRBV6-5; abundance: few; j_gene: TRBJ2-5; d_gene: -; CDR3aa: CASSYSITLQETQYF; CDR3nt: TGTGCCAGCAGTTACTCGATCACTTTACAAGAGACCCAGTACTTC
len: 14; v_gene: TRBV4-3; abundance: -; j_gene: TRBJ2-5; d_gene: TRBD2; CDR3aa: CASSQAGGAETQYF; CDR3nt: TGCGCCAGCAGCCAAGCGGGAGGGGCAGAGACCCAGTACTTC
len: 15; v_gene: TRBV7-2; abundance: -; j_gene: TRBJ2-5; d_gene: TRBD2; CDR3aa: CASSFTSGGRETQYF; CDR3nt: TGTGCCAGCTCCTTCACTAGCGGGGGAAGAGAGACCCAGTACTTC
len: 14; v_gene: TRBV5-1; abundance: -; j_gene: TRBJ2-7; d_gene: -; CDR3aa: CASSLEQLRDEQYF; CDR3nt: TGCGCCAGCAGCTTAGAACAACTCAGGGACGAGCAGTACTTC
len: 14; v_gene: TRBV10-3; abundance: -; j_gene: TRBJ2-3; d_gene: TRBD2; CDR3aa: CAISSPGGSDTQYF; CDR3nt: TGTGCCATCAGTTCTCCGGGAGGGTCAGATACGCAGTATTTT
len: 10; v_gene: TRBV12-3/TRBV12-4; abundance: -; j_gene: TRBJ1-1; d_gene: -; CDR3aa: CASSVYEAFF; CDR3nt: TGTGCCAGCAGTGTTTATGAAGCTTTCTTT
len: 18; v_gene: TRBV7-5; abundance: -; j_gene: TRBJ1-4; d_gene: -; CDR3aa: CARSKRPTNRVGSEKLFF; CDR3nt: TGTGCCAGAAGCAAAAGACCGACTAACAGGGTCGGGTCCGAAAAACTGTTTTTT
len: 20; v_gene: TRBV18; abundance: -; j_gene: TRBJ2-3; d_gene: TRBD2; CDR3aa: CASSPNSFTSGGTYTDTQYF; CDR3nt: TGTGCCAGCTCACCAAATAGTTTCACTAGCGGGGGGACCTACACAGATACGCAGTATTTT
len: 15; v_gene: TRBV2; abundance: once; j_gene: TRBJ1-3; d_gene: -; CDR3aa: CASSLNGGKGNTIYF; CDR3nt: TGTGCCAGCAGCTTAAATGGGGGGAAAGGAAACACCATATATTTT
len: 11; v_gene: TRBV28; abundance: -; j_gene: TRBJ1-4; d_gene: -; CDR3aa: CASSFREKLFF; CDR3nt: TGTGCCAGCAGTTTCAGGGAAAAACTGTTTTTT
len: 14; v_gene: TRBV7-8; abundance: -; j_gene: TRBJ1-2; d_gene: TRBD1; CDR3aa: CASTPTGTGDVYTF; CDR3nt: TGTGCCAGCACCCCGACCGGGACAGGGGACGTCTACACCTTC
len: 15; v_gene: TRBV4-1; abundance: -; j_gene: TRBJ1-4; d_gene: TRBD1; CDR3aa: CASSQSTGTNEKLFF; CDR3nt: TGCGCCAGCAGCCAGTCGACAGGGACTAATGAAAAACTGTTTTTT
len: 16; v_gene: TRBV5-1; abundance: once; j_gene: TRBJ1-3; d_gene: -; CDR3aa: CASSSTPQGSGNTIYF; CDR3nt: TGCGCCAGCAGCTCGACCCCGCAGGGCTCGGGAAACACCATATATTTT
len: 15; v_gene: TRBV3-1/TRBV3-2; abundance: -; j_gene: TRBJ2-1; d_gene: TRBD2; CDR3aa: CASSQDEGILAVQFF; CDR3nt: TGTGCCAGCAGCCAAGATGAGGGAATACTAGCGGTCCAGTTCTTC
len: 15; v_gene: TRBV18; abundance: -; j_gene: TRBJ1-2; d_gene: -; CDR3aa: CASSPYDSFSYGYTF; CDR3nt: TGTGCCAGCTCACCTTACGACTCGTTCAGCTATGGCTACACCTTC
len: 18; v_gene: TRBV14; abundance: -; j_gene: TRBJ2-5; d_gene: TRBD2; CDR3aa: CASSRGLAGEIKSETQYF; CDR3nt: TGTGCCAGCAGCCGGGGACTAGCGGGAGAGATAAAATCGGAGACCCAGTACTTC
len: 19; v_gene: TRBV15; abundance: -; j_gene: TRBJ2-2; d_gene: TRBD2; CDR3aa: CATSRDLTSGPGNTGELFF; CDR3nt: TGTGCCACCAGCAGAGATCTAACTAGCGGACCCGGGAACACCGGGGAGCTGTTTTTT
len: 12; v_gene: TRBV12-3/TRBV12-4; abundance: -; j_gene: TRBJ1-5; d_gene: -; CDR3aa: CASSVEGQPQHF; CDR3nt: TGTGCCAGCAGTGTGGAGGGTCAGCCCCAGCATTTT
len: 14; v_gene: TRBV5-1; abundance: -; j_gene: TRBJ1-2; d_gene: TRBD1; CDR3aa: CASSQGQGDYGYTF; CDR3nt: TGCGCCAGCAGCCAGGGACAGGGAGACTATGGCTACACCTTC
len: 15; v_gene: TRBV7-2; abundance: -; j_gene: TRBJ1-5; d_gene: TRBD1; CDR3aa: CASSSTGDRYQPQHF; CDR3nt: TGTGCCAGCAGCTCCACAGGGGACCGATATCAGCCCCAGCATTTT
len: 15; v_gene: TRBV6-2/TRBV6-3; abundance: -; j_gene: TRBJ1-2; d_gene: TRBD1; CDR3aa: CASSYAGQGAQGYTF; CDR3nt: TGTGCCAGCAGTTACGCCGGACAGGGGGCTCAGGGCTACACCTTC
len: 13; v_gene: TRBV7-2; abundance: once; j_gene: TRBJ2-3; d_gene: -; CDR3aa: CASSIRGADTQYF; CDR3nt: TGTGCCAGCAGCATAAGGGGCGCAGATACGCAGTATTTT